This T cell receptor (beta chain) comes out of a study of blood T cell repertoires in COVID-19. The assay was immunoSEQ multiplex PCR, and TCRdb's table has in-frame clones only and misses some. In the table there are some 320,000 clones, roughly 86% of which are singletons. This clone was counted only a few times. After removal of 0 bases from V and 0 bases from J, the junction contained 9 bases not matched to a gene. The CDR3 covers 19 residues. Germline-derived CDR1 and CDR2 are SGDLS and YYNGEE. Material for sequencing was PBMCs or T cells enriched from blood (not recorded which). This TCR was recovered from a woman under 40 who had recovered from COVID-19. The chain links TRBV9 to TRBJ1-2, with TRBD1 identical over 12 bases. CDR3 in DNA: TGTGCCAGCAGCGTAGAATGGGGACAGGGGGCGGTAGCTAACTATGGCTACACCTTC. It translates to CASSVEWGQGAVANYGYTF.